This record looks at one T cell receptor beta chain sequence and its context. This clonotype counts as medium-sized (0.01 to 0.1%) based on its frequency; no count is recorded. The specificity of this receptor is unknown. Each CD8+ T cell subset was flow-sorted in triplicate, and 250,000 to 300,000 cells per subset were placed directly into RLT lysis buffer. To keep memory contaminants out, a stringent definition of naive CD8+ T cells was applied: CD45RO-CCR7+CD27+CD95-. Using standard density gradient centrifugation, peripheral blood mononuclear cells were isolated from buffy coats. Naive CXCR3-negative and CXCR3-positive CD8+ T cells were flow-sorted on a FACSAria III. Total RNA was extracted from sorted cells using an RNeasy Mini Kit. Sequenced using a NextSeq 550. The Human TCR Profiling Kit (MiLaboratory) was used to make UMI-labeled 5' RACE TRB cDNA libraries. The full amount of extracted RNA was used for cDNA synthesis, and the full amount of resulting cDNA was used for PCR amplification. The libraries were made side by side, with each library going through the same number of PCR cycles. As for the original processing: About 50,000 +/- 10,000 unique UMI-labeled TRB cDNA molecules per library were extracted with MIGEC and MiXCR, with at least two reads per UMI required. Each library averaged about 37,000 +/- 9,700 functional in-frame TRB CDR3 nucleotide clonotypes without stop codons. After downsampling to 5000 UMI-labeled TRB molecules per sample, diversity metrics such as normalized Shannon-Wiener and Chao1 were calculated in VDJtools. VDJtools was used to calculate clonotype-size-weighted physicochemical properties of the central five CDR3 residues, namely interaction energy, strength, volume and Kidera factor 4. TCRdb reprocessed the reads and assigns one entry to each CDR3 protein sequence, leaving out DNA. None of the V and J calls come from the authors' own analysis; TCRdb made them. The table of this sample itemizes about 5,500 distinct CDR3 sequences. The top ten hold around 2.2% of the sample.

The data are from a study of CXCR3-negative and CXCR3-positive naive CD8 T cells (dated by TCRdb to about 2019). Study-wide context: In total, 120 million to 150 million TRB reads were obtained, which works out to roughly 1.5 +/- 0.3 million reads per library. Diversity and physicochemical repertoire analyses covered roughly eleven donors pooled from two independent experiments. For the TRBV-TRBJ cluster analysis, the naive subsets came from about five donors, while the memory cells came from 3 donors.

Results the study describes overall, beyond this receptor: Compared with CXCR3-negative naive cells, CXCR3-positive naive cells had TRB CDR3s with higher hydrophobicity (lower Kidera factor 4), lower energy, and higher strength and volume indices. Comparably high repertoire diversity was found in both naive subsets, whereas much lower repertoire diversity was found in memory CD8+ T cells. Because CXCR3 expression was partially decreased after cryopreservation, freshly isolated PBMCs were used for most assays. Because surface CD5, which has been linked to self-reactivity in mice, was comparable between naive subsets, TCR interaction strength was also inferred from TRB CDR3 physicochemical properties. Naive CXCR3-negative and CXCR3-positive cells from the same donor showed similar TRBV-TRBJ usage, whereas memory cells showed distinct patterns.

CDR1 and CDR2, looked up from the germline V gene, are SNHLY and FYNNEI. Including the terminal cysteine and phenylalanine, the CDR3 comprises 16 residues. No DNA sequence is on record. The rearrangement joined TRBV2 to TRBJ2-1; there is no DNA to check the TCRdb D call of TRBD2. The clonotype was recovered from a human donor in good health. Some clones in this sample may be carry-over from other donors' samples. The sample comprised naive CXCR3- CD8+ T cells from blood. The sample's cell subset or site label, in plain terms: CD45RO-CCR7+CD27+CD95- naive CD8+ T cells lacking CXCR3 (TNR3-). Here the CDR3 is given as CASMGTSGLPYNEQFF. Full variable domain (CDR3 extended with the reference TRBV2 and TRBJ2-1 proteins): EPEVTQTPSHQVTQMGQEVILRCVPISNHLYFYWYRQILGQKVEFLVSFYNNEISEKSEIFDDQFSVERPDGSNFTLKIRSTKLEDSAMYFCASMGTSGLPYNEQFFGPGTRLTVL.